This is a list of T cell receptor beta chains from one sample in a study of control samples from healthy donors and cancer patients. Method: immunoSEQ multiplex PCR; TCRdb's copy keeps in-frame clones and lacks some. Here the sample spans around 100,000 clones, about 88% being singletons. Sequenced sample: blood. Source of these receptors: a woman aged 45 to 65 in good health. Each CDR3 is given with its conserved first and last residue. The order of the fields is J gene, D gene, V gene, clone size, CDR3 protein, CDR3 DNA. A D gene is named only where the DNA matches it firmly. Size tells how often a clone was seen (once, few, many) or the class of an expanded clone, and some rows leave it out.

j_gene: TRBJ1-2
d_gene: -
v_gene: TRBV6-5
abundance: -
CDR3aa: CASKPGGGGNYGYTF
CDR3nt: TGTGCCAGCAAACCTGGGGGGGGTGGAAACTATGGCTACACCTTC

j_gene: TRBJ2-1
d_gene: TRBD2
v_gene: TRBV9
abundance: -
CDR3aa: CASSEGSLAGRYEQFF
CDR3nt: TGTGCCAGCAGTGAGGGGTCACTAGCGGGAAGGTATGAGCAGTTCTTC

j_gene: TRBJ1-2
d_gene: -
v_gene: TRBV9
abundance: -
CDR3aa: CASSPDPLNYGYTF
CDR3nt: TGTGCCAGCAGCCCGGATCCCTTGAACTATGGCTACACCTTC

j_gene: TRBJ1-1
d_gene: -
v_gene: TRBV18
abundance: -
CDR3aa: CASTLGAGTGDTEAFF
CDR3nt: TGTGCCAGCACCCTGGGGGCGGGGACGGGAGACACTGAAGCTTTCTTT

j_gene: TRBJ1-1
d_gene: -
v_gene: TRBV20-1
abundance: -
CDR3aa: CSARGGTEAFF
CDR3nt: TGCAGTGCTAGAGGGGGGACTGAAGCTTTTTTT

j_gene: TRBJ1-1
d_gene: -
v_gene: TRBV18
abundance: once
CDR3aa: CASSPDGDTEAFF
CDR3nt: TGTGCCAGCTCACCAGACGGGGACACTGAAGCTTTCTTT

j_gene: TRBJ2-6
d_gene: -
v_gene: TRBV7-2
abundance: -
CDR3aa: CASSLRQLMTGANVLTF
CDR3nt: TGTGCCAGCAGCTTAAGACAGCTAATGACTGGGGCCAACGTCCTGACTTTC

j_gene: TRBJ1-1
d_gene: -
v_gene: TRBV18
abundance: -
CDR3aa: CASSPFPSGIRRTEAFF
CDR3nt: TGTGCCAGCTCACCATTCCCCTCAGGGATTCGTAGGACTGAAGCTTTCTTT

j_gene: TRBJ2-4
d_gene: TRBD2
v_gene: TRBV9
abundance: -
CDR3aa: CASSVSPLAGERWAKNIQYF
CDR3nt: TGTGCCAGCAGCGTTTCTCCTCTAGCGGGAGAAAGATGGGCCAAAAACATTCAGTACTTC

j_gene: TRBJ2-5
d_gene: -
v_gene: TRBV5-1
abundance: -
CDR3aa: CASRGRGPLQETQYF
CDR3nt: TGCGCCAGCAGAGGGCGGGGGCCCCTTCAAGAGACCCAGTACTTC

j_gene: TRBJ1-3
d_gene: -
v_gene: TRBV7-9
abundance: -
CDR3aa: CASSWAGAAGNTIYF
CDR3nt: TGTGCCAGCAGTTGGGCGGGGGCGGCTGGAAACACCATATATTTT

j_gene: TRBJ2-3
d_gene: -
v_gene: TRBV29-1
abundance: -
CDR3aa: CSVGSTGHTDTQYF
CDR3nt: TGCAGCGTCGGGAGTACCGGGCACACAGATACGCAGTATTTT

j_gene: TRBJ2-1
d_gene: TRBD2
v_gene: TRBV18
abundance: -
CDR3aa: CASSPREAGAGDEQFF
CDR3nt: TGTGCCAGCTCACCTAGAGAAGCGGGAGCGGGGGATGAGCAGTTCTTC

j_gene: TRBJ1-5
d_gene: -
v_gene: TRBV18
abundance: -
CDR3aa: CASSLMQASNQPQHF
CDR3nt: TGTGCCAGCTCGTTAATGCAGGCGAGCAATCAGCCCCAGCATTTT

j_gene: TRBJ2-2
d_gene: -
v_gene: TRBV18
abundance: -
CDR3aa: CASSPGQNTGELFF
CDR3nt: TGTGCCAGCTCACCCGGACAGAACACCGGGGAGCTGTTTTTT

j_gene: TRBJ2-2
d_gene: TRBD1
v_gene: TRBV14
abundance: -
CDR3aa: CASSRYKTGDRAAGELFF
CDR3nt: TGTGCCAGCAGCCGGTACAAGACAGGAGACAGGGCCGCCGGGGAGCTGTTTTTT